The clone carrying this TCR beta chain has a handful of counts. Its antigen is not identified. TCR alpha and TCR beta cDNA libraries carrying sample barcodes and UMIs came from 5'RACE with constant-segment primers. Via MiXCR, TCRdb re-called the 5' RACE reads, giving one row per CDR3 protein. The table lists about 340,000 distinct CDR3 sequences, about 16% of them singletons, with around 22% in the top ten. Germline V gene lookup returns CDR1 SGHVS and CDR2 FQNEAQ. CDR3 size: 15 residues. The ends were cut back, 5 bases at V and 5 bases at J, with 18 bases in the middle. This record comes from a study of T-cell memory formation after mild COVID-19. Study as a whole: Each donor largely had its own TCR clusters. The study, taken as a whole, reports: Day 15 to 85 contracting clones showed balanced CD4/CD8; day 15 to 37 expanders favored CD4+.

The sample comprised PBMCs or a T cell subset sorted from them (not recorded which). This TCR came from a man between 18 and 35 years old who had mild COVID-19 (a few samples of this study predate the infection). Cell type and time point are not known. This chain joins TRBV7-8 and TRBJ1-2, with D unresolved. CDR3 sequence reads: CASSRRNLDGYGYTF. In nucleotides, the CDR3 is TGTGCCAGCAGCCGACGAAACCTGGACGGGTATGGCTACACCTTC.